This T cell receptor (beta chain) comes out of a study of Graves' ophthalmopathy and Graves' hyperthyroidism. Points from the study as a whole: The majority of expanded thyroid clonotypes above 0.001 frequency also occurred in blood.

RNA transcripts yielded amplified TCR beta CDR3 regions. Amplification began with first-round RT-PCR using HTBI primers, then second-round multiplex PCR was performed. TCRdb analysed the multiplex PCR reads with MiXCR anew, one entry per CDR3 protein. Of 740,000 or so distinct CDR3 sequences in the sample, 40% were seen once. Patients with other autoimmune diseases, uncontrolled infections, pregnancy or lactation were excluded. Symptoms, serum thyroxine and TRAb, thyroid ultrasound, and orbital computed tomography formed the diagnostic basis. The PBMCs had their origin in 8.5 to 10 ml of fresh peripheral blood. CDR1 is LNHDA and CDR2 is SQIVND in the germline V gene (reference sequence). The CDR3 has 15 amino acids. The trim removed 3 bases at V and 5 bases at J, leaving 10 bases unmatched. To note about this clonotype: Its antigen is not identified.

The sequencing sample was made of peripheral blood. This chain connects TRBV19 to TRBJ2-7, with 7 bases fitting TRBD1. This receptor was obtained from an adult man with Graves' ophthalmopathy. The CDR3 DNA reads as TGTGCCAGTAGTATTGGCGCCGGACAGGTGGACGAGCAGTACTTC. Translation gives CASSIGAGQVDEQYF.